The 7 T cell receptor beta chains listed next were all sequenced from one sample in a study of regulatory T cells in long-lasting Graves disease (dated by TCRdb to the early 2020s). In the paper's terms, the time point label means: persistent/refractory GD, antithyroid drugs over 5 years with positive TRAb. For both TCR sequencing and RNA sequencing, RNA was extracted from PBMCs in TRIzol. Library construction relied on multiplex PCR. Data came from an Illumina HiSeq 4000. CDR3 regions were amplified by Arm-PCR with iRepertoire HTBI primers to construct TCR beta libraries. TCRdb reanalyzed the raw reads on its own, using fastp at Q25 for trimming and MiXCR for clone calling, and kept in-frame beta chains. One record per CDR3 amino acid sequence lists the most common genes and DNA. Within this sample are roughly 700,000 distinct CDR3 sequences, with about 30% of them counted one time only. Clones ranked in the top ten supply roughly 46% of the sample.

The specimen was peripheral blood mononuclear cells (PBMCs), collected when the disease was refractory, from a patient treated with antithyroid drugs. Source of these receptors: a female donor with Graves disease.

The chain recombines TRBV30 with TRBJ2-7; 11 positions agree with TRBD2. CDR1 is GTSNPN and CDR2 is SVGIG in the germline V gene (reference sequence). The V gene end was trimmed by 1 base and the J gene end by 1 base; junction bases not matched to a gene: 9. This CDR3 has 17 residues. The CDR3 loop reads CAWSGLAGLRLSYEQYF. CDR3 in DNA: TGTGCCTGGAGTGGACTAGCGGGGCTTAGACTATCCTACGAGCAGTACTTC.

This clonotype came up many times. The chain links TRBV6-5 to TRBJ1-6; 7 bases fit TRBD1. CDR1 MNHEY and CDR2 SVGAGI come from the germline V gene. The CDR3 sequence is 15 residues long. With V trimmed by 0 bases and J by 7 bases, 3 bases remained unmatched. The DNA of the CDR3 is TGTGCCAGCAGTTACTCGACAGGGTACAATTCACCCCTCCACTTT. As protein: CASSYSTGYNSPLHF.

This clonotype was observed many times. The chain links TRBV12-3 or TRBV12-4 to TRBJ2-7; D gene uncertain. Trimming left V 0 bases short and J 6 bases short, with 9 bases between. The length of the CDR3 is 13 residues. CDR3 amino acids: CASSLARESEQYF. The DNA of the CDR3 is TGTGCCAGCAGTTTAGCGCGTGAATCCGAGCAGTACTTC.

This clonotype was seen ten or more times. The chain is built from TRBV6-1 and TRBJ1-2; D is unresolved. The CDR3 consists of 14 residues. Trimming shortened V by 1 base and J by 10 bases, and 16 bases separated the two germline ends. Germline CDR1 and CDR2: MNHNS and SASEGT. The CDR3 sequence: CASSEVMGGSDYTF. CDR3 DNA: TGTGCCAGCAGTGAAGTGATGGGAGGTTCGGACTACACCTTC.

The chain links TRBV20-1 to TRBJ2-4, with 9 bases that match TRBD1. The CDR3 is 17 residues long. Germline V gene data show CDR1 as DFQATT and CDR2 as SNEGSKA (reference sequence). V was clipped by 0 bases and J by 6 bases; unmatched bases: 12. CDR3 DNA: TGCAGTGCTAGAGAGGGGACAGGGACCGCGCACCGAAACATTCAGTACTTC. It encodes CSAREGTGTAHRNIQYF.

V usage is TRBV6-1 and J usage is TRBJ1-5; D is uncertain. Looked up from germline, CDR1 is MNHNS and CDR2 is SASEGT. The CDR3 covers 15 residues. Deletions cut 7 bases from V and 6 bases from J, with 19 bases between. CDR3 coding DNA: TGTGCCAGCACCCCCCGCCCGATAGGGAGTCAGCCCCAGCATTTT. Its translation is CASTPRPIGSQPQHF.

This clonotype was found many times. The V gene is TRBV11-2, the J gene TRBJ2-5, with 8 bases fitting TRBD1. The CDR3 is 17 residues long. V lost 1 base and J lost 2; bases outside the gene matches: 9. The V gene's germline CDR1 is SGHAT and CDR2 FQNNGV. CDR3 nucleotide sequence: TGTGCCAGCAGCTTAGGAAACAGGGGGTTTAATCAAGAGACCCAGTACTTC. This gives the protein CASSLGNRGFNQETQYF.